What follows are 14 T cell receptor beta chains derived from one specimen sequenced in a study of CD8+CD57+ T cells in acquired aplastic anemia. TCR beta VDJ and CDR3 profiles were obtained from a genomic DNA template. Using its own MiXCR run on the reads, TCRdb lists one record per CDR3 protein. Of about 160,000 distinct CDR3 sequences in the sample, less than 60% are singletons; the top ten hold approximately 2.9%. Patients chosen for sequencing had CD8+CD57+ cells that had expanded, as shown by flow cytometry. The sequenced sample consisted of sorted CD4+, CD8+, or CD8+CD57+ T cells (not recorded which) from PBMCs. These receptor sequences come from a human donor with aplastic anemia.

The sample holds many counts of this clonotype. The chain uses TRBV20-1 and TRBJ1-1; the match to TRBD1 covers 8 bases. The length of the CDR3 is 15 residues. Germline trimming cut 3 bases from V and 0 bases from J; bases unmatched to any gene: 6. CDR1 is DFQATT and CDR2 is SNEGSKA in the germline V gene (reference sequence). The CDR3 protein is CSASGQGKMNTEAFF. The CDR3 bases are TGCAGTGCTAGCGGACAGGGAAAGATGAACACTGAAGCTTTCTTT.

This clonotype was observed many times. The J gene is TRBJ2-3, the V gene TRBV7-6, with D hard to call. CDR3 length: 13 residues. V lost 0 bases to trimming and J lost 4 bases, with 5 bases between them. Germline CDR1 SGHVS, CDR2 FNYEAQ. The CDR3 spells CASSLAIPDTQYF. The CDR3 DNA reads TGTGCCAGCAGCTTAGCTATCCCAGATACGCAGTATTTT.

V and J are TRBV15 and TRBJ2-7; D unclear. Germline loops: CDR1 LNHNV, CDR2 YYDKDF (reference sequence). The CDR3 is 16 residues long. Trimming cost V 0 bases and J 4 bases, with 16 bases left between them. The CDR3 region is CATSRDRSALLYEQYF. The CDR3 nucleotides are TGTGCCACCAGCAGAGATAGATCCGCTCTACTTTACGAGCAGTACTTC. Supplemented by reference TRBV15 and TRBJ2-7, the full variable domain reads DAMVIQNPRYQVTQFGKPVTLSCSQTLNHNVMYWYQQKSSQAPKLLFHYYDKDFNNEADTPDNFQSRRPNTSFCFLDIRSPGLGDTAMYLCATSRDRSALLYEQYFGPGTRLTVT.

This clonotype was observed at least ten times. The CDR3 nucleotides are TGTGCCACACGAGACAGGAACCCCAATCAGCCCCAGCATTTT. Translating it yields CATRDRNPNQPQHF. The rearrangement joins TRBV24-1 to TRBJ1-5, with D possibly TRBD1 on 6 matching bases. CDR1 and CDR2 from the germline V gene are KGHDR and SFDVKD. V was clipped by 10 bases and J by 3 bases, with 15 bases between them. The CDR3 is made up of 14 amino acids.

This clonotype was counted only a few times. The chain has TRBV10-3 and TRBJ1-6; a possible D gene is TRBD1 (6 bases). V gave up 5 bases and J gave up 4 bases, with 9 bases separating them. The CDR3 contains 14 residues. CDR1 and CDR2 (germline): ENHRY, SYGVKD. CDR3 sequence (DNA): TGTGCCATCAGTTTGGACAGTTATAATTCACCCCTCCACTTT. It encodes CAISLDSYNSPLHF.

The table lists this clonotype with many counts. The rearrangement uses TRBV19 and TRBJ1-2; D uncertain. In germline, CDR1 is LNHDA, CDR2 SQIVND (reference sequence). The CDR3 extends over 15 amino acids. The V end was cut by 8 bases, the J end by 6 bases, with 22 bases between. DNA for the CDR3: TGTGCCAGTTCACCCTTTGAGGCGGTTGGGGATGGCTACACCTTC. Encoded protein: CASSPFEAVGDGYTF.

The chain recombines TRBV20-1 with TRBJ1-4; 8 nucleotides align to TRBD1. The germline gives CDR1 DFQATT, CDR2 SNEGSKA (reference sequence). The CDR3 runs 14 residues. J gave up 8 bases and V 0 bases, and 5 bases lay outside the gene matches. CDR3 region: CSAREPGGWEKLFF. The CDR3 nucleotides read TGCAGTGCTAGAGAGCCAGGGGGCTGGGAAAAACTGTTTTTT.

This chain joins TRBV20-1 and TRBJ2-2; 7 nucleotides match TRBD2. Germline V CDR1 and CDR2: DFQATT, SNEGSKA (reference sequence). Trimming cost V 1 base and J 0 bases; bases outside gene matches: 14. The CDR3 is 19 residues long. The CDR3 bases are TGCAGTGCTAGAGGGTGGGTTTTGGGGCGGGAGTCGAACACCGGGGAGCTGTTTTTT. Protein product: CSARGWVLGRESNTGELFF.

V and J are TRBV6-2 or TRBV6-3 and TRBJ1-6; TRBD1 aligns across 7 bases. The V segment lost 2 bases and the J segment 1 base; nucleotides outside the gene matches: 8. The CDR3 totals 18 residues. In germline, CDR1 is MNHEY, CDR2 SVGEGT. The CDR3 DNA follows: TGTGCCAGCAGTTACACGAGACAGGGACATTCCTATAATTCACCCCTCCACTTT. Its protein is CASSYTRQGHSYNSPLHF.

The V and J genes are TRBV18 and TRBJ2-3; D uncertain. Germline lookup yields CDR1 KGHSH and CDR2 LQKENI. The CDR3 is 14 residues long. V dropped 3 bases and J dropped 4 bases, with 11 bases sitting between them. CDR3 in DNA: TGTGCCAGCTCACCGGGATCAAAGGCAGATACGCAGTATTTT. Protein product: CASSPGSKADTQYF.

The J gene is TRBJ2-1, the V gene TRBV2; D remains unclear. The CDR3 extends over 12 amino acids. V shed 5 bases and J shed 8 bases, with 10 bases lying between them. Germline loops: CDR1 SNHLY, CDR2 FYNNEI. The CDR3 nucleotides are TGTGCCAGCAGTCCGATTGGGCATGAGCAGTTCTTC. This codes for CASSPIGHEQFF. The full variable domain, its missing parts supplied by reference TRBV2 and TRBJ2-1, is EPEVTQTPSHQVTQMGQEVILRCVPISNHLYFYWYRQILGQKVEFLVSFYNNEISEKSEIFDDQFSVERPDGSNFTLKIRSTKLEDSAMYFCASSPIGHEQFFGPGTRLTVL.

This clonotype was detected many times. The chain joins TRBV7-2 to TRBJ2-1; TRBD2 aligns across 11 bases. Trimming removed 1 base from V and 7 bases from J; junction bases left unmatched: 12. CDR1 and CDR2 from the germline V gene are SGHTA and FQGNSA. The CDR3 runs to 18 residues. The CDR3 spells CASSLGISGRGGGNEQFF. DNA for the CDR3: TGTGCCAGCAGCTTAGGTATTAGCGGGAGGGGTGGAGGAAATGAGCAGTTCTTC. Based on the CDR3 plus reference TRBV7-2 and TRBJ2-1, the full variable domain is GAGVSQSPSNKVTEKGKDVELRCDPISGHTALYWYRQSLGQGLEFLIYFQGNSAPDKSGLPSDRFSAERTGGSVSTLTIQRTQQEDSAVYLCASSLGISGRGGGNEQFFGPGTRLTVL.

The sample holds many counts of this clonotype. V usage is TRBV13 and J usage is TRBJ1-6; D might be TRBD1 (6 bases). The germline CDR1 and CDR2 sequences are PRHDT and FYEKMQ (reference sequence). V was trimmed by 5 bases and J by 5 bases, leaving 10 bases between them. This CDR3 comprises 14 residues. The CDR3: CASSPGQNNSPLHF. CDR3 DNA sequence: TGTGCCAGCAGCCCCGGACAGAATAATTCACCCCTCCACTTT.

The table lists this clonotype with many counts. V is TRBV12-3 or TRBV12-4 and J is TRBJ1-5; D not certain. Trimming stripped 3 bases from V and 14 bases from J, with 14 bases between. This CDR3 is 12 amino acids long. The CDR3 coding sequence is TGTGCCAGCAGTTTTAACGTGGAGGCCAAGCATTTT. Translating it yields CASSFNVEAKHF.